Listed here are 18 T cell receptor beta chains from one sample, sequenced in a study of graft-versus-host responses after intestinal transplantation. No antigen has been identified for these receptors. Repertoires were generated with immunoSEQ multiplex PCR, while TCRdb's copy carries only in-frame clones and drops some. The repertoire holds 90,000 to 150,000 clones, with 90% to 95% as singletons. The source material was unstimulated CD4+ T cells sorted from spleen or lymph node cells, sampled before intestinal transplant. The receptors shown here come from a human donor who received an intestinal transplant.

The chain recombines TRBV11-2 with TRBJ2-1; the match to TRBD2 covers 8 bases. V shed 2 bases, J shed 0 bases, and the junction held 0 bases outside the gene matches. Per germline, CDR1 SGHAT and CDR2 FQNNGV. CDR3 size: 15 residues. CDR3 amino acids: CASSLTSGSYNEQFF. CDR3 coding DNA: TGTGCCAGCAGCTTAACTAGCGGCTCCTACAATGAGCAGTTCTTC.

The rearrangement links TRBV5-4 to TRBJ1-3; no clear D. This CDR3 comprises 15 residues. Germline values: CDR1 SGHNT, CDR2 YYREEE (reference sequence). Trimming removed 1 base at V and 1 base at J, with 9 bases between. The CDR3 reads CASSLLGSSGNTIYF. CDR3 DNA: TGTGCCAGCAGCTTGTTGGGGTCGTCTGGAAACACCATATATTTT.

The gene calls are TRBV2 and TRBJ2-2, with D perhaps TRBD1 or TRBD2 (6 bases each). V was clipped by 5 bases and J by 7 bases, with 17 bases between them. The CDR3 totals 15 residues. Germline assignment: CDR1 SNHLY and CDR2 FYNNEI. The CDR3 loop reads CASSRGLLIGGELFF. The CDR3 DNA is TGTGCCAGCAGTCGGGGGCTGTTAATAGGCGGGGAGCTGTTTTTT.

The chain couples TRBV19 to TRBJ2-7, with D tentatively TRBD2 (6 bases). The CDR3 spans 14 residues. Germline loops: CDR1 LNHDA, CDR2 SQIVND (reference sequence). The V end was cut by 3 bases, the J end by 1 base, with 10 bases between. CDR3 region: CASSMWEDSYEQYF. In DNA form, the CDR3 reads TGTGCCAGTAGTATGTGGGAGGATTCCTACGAGCAGTACTTC.

The gene calls are TRBV2 and TRBJ2-7; possibly TRBD1 for D (5 bases). CDR3 length equals 13 residues. Germline values: CDR1 SNHLY, CDR2 FYNNEI. V dropped 5 bases and J dropped 5 bases, with 13 bases sitting between them. Here the CDR3 reads CASSNPKGHEQYF. The CDR3 nucleotides read TGTGCCAGCAGTAACCCAAAGGGGCACGAGCAGTACTTC.

The J gene is TRBJ2-7, the V gene TRBV6-5, with no clear D. The CDR3 has 13 amino acids. The germline gives CDR1 MNHEY, CDR2 SVGAGI. The V gene lost 6 bases and the J gene lost 10 bases, with 19 bases spanning the gap. CDR3 sequence reads: CASSAKKYSRQYF. The CDR3 nucleotides are TGTGCCAGCAGCGCCAAGAAATATAGCCGACAGTACTTC.

The table lists this clone with a count of one. The chain uses TRBV18 and TRBJ1-5; weak D call: TRBD1 (6 bases). The CDR3 runs to 13 residues. V shed 2 bases and J shed 7 bases, with 9 bases lying between them. From germline, CDR1 is KGHSH and CDR2 LQKENI. CDR3 residues: CASSPARGQPQHF. The CDR3 nucleotides are TGTGCCAGCTCACCAGCGAGGGGGCAGCCCCAGCATTTT.

V usage is TRBV14 and J usage is TRBJ2-3, with TRBD2 identical over 7 bases. J gave up 7 bases and V 1 base, and 8 bases lay outside the gene matches. The CDR3 length is 15 residues. Germline-derived CDR1 and CDR2 are SGHDN and FVKESK. The CDR3 spells CASSQAGRIANTQYF. CDR3 DNA: TGTGCCAGCAGCCAAGCCGGGAGGATCGCAAATACGCAGTATTTT.

V is TRBV18 and J is TRBJ2-7, with 8 bases identical to TRBD1. This CDR3 comprises 15 residues. Germline V CDR1 and CDR2: KGHSH, LQKENI. The ends lost 8 bases at V and 4 bases at J; junction bases unmatched: 13. The CDR3 is CASTKGAGGAYEQYF. The CDR3 bases are TGTGCCAGCACCAAGGGGGCAGGGGGCGCGTACGAGCAGTACTTC.

J is TRBJ2-1 and V is TRBV9; TRBD2 agrees at 8 bases. V lost 0 bases to trimming and J lost 4 bases; unmatched junction nucleotides: 9. The CDR3 is made up of 17 amino acids. Looked up from germline, CDR1 is SGDLS and CDR2 is YYNGEE. The CDR3 region is CASSVGLTGGPYNEQFF. CDR3 nucleotide sequence: TGTGCCAGCAGCGTAGGGTTAACGGGAGGGCCTTACAATGAGCAGTTCTTC.

The rearrangement uses TRBV18 and TRBJ2-2, with no clear D. Germline CDR1 and CDR2: KGHSH and LQKENI. Trimming cost V 0 bases and J 5 bases, with 7 bases left between them. This CDR3 region has 14 residues. As DNA, the CDR3 is TGTGCCAGCTCACCACCCCGGACGACCGGGGAGCTGTTTTTT. This translates into CASSPPRTTGELFF. Drawing the rest from reference TRBV18 and TRBJ2-2, the complete variable domain is NAGVMQNPRHLVRRRGQEARLRCSPMKGHSHVYWYRQLPEEGLKFMVYLQKENIIDESGMPKERFSAEFPKEGPSILRIQQVVRGDSAAYFCASSPPRTTGELFFGEGSRLTVL.

The chain combines TRBV6-5 with TRBJ1-1; D uncertain. CDR3 size: 14 residues. V was trimmed by 0 bases and J by 0 bases, leaving 5 bases between them. The germline CDR1 and CDR2 sequences are MNHEY and SVGAGI. CDR3 amino acids: CASSYSGVNTEAFF. The CDR3 nucleotides read TGTGCCAGCAGTTACTCCGGGGTGAACACTGAAGCTTTCTTT.

The chain links TRBV5-6 to TRBJ2-5; 7 bases align to TRBD2. The CDR3 consists of 16 residues. In germline, CDR1 is SGHDT, CDR2 YYEEEE. Losses at the gene ends were 5 bases for V and 2 bases for J; bases not matched to a gene: 12. The CDR3 region is CASSWGGGAEQETQYF. For the CDR3, the DNA is TGTGCCAGCAGTTGGGGGGGTGGAGCGGAACAAGAGACCCAGTACTTC.

This chain connects TRBV27 to TRBJ2-1; 8 nucleotides align to TRBD2. Per the germline V gene, CDR1 is MNHEY and CDR2 is SMNVEV (reference sequence). This CDR3 contains 15 residues. V was pared by 7 bases and J by 7 bases, with 12 bases of the junction left unmatched. In nucleotides, the CDR3 is TGTGCCAGCAACTCGATCGGACTAGCTATGAATGAGCAGTTCTTC. It codes for CASNSIGLAMNEQFF.

The chain carries TRBV5-1 and TRBJ2-1, with 11 bases that match TRBD2. V was clipped by 4 bases and J by 6 bases; unmatched bases: 3. This CDR3 is built from 14 residues. Germline V gene sequence: CDR1 SGHRS, CDR2 YFSETQ. CDR3 in amino acids: CASSRGTSGNEQFF. DNA for the CDR3: TGCGCCAGCAGCCGTGGGACTAGCGGCAATGAGCAGTTCTTC.

The chain is built from TRBV29-1 and TRBJ1-1, with 7 bases identical to TRBD1. Germline assignment: CDR1 SQVTM and CDR2 ANQGSEA. The CDR3 runs to 13 residues. The J segment lost 3 bases and the V segment lost 8 bases, leaving 9 bases of the junction unmatched. CDR3 amino acids: CSTTHGTDTEAFF. The CDR3 DNA sequence: TGCAGCACCACCCACGGGACAGACACTGAAGCTTTCTTT.

The chain carries TRBV7-9 and TRBJ2-1; tentative D call: TRBD2 (6 bases). This CDR3 spans 14 amino acids. CDR1 is SEHNR and CDR2 is FQNEAQ in the germline V gene (reference sequence). Trimming removed 7 bases at V and 5 bases at J, with 15 bases between. The CDR3 is CASTGGWKNNEQFF. The CDR3 coding sequence is TGTGCCAGCACCGGAGGGTGGAAGAACAATGAGCAGTTCTTC.

The J gene is TRBJ2-6, the V gene TRBV18, with 10 bases identical to TRBD1. The CDR3 sequence is 20 residues long. Germline V gene lookup returns CDR1 KGHSH and CDR2 LQKENI. V lost 1 base, J lost 0 bases, and 9 bases stayed unmatched. CDR3 DNA: TGTGCCAGCTCACCACGGGACAGGGGCTATTTGCTCTCTGGGGCCAACGTCCTGACTTTC. It is translated as CASSPRDRGYLLSGANVLTF.